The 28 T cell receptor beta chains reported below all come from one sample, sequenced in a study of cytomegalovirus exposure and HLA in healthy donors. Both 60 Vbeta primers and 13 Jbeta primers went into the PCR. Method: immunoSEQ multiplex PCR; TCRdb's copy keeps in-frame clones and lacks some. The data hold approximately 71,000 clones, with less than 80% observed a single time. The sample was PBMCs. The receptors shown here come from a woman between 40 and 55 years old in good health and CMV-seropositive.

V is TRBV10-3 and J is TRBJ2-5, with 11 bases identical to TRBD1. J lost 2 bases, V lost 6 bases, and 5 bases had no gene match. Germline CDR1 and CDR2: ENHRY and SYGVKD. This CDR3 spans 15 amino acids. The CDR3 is CAISAGQGGQETQYF. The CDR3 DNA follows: TGTGCCATCAGCGCGGGACAGGGGGGACAAGAGACCCAGTACTTC.

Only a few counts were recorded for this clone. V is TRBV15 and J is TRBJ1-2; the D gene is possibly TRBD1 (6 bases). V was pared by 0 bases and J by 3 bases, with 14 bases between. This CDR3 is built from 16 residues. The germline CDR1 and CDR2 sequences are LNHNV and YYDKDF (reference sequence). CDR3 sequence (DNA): TGTGCCACCAGCAGAGATCGGCAGGGGTTAGACTATGGCTACACCTTC. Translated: CATSRDRQGLDYGYTF. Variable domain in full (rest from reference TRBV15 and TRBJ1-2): DAMVIQNPRYQVTQFGKPVTLSCSQTLNHNVMYWYQQKSSQAPKLLFHYYDKDFNNEADTPDNFQSRRPNTSFCFLDIRSPGLGDTAMYLCATSRDRQGLDYGYTFGSGTRLTVV.

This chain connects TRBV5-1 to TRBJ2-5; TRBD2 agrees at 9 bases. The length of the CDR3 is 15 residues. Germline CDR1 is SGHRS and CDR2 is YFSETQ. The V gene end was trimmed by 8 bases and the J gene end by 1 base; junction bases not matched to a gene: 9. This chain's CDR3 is CASRDPSGAQETQYF. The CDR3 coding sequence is TGCGCCAGTAGGGACCCTAGCGGGGCCCAAGAGACCCAGTACTTC.

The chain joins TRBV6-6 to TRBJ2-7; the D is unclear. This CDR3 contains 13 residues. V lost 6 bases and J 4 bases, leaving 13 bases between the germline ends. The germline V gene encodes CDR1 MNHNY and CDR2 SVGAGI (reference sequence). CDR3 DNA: TGTGCCAGCAGCAATCTAGACCGGTACGAGCAGTACTTC. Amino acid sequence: CASSNLDRYEQYF.

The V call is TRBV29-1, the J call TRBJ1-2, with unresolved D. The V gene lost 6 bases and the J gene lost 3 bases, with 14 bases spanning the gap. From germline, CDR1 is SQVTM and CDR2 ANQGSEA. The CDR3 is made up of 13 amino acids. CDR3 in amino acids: CSVLVADDYGYTF. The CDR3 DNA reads TGCAGCGTACTTGTAGCGGATGACTATGGCTACACCTTC.

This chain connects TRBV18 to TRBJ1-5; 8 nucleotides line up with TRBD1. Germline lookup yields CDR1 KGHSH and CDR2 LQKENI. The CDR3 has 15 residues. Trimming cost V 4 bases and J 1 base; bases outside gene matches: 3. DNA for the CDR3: TGTGCCAGCTCACTAGGACAGGGAAGCAATCAGCCCCAGCATTTT. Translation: CASSLGQGSNQPQHF.

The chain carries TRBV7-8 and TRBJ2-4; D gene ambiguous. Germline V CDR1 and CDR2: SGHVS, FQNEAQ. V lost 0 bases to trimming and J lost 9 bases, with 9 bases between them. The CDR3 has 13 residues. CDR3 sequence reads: CASSLARPGIQYF. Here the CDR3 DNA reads TGTGCCAGCAGCTTAGCGCGCCCCGGCATTCAGTACTTC. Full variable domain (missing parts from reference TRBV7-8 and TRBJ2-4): GAGVSQSPRYKVAKRGQDVALRCDPISGHVSLFWYQQALGQGPEFLTYFQNEAQLDKSGLPSDRFFAERPEGSVSTLKIQRTQQEDSAVYLCASSLARPGIQYFGAGTRLSVL.

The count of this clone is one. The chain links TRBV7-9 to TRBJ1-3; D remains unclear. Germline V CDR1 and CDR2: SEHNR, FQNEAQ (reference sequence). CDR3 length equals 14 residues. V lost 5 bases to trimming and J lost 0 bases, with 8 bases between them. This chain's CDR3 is CASSLTDSGNTIYF. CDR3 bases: TGTGCCAGCAGCCTAACTGACTCTGGAAACACCATATATTTT.

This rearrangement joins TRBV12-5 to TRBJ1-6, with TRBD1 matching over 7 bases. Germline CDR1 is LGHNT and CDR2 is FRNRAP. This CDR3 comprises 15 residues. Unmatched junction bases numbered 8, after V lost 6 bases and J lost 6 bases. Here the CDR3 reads CASGPTGQLNSPLHF. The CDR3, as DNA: TGTGCTAGTGGACCGACGGGACAGCTTAATTCACCCCTCCACTTT.

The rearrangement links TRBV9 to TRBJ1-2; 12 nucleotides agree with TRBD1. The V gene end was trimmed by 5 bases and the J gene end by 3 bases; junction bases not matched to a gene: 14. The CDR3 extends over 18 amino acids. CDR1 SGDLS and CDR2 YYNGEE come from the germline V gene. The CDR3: CASRGTGGESRPHYGYTF. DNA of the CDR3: TGTGCCAGCAGGGGGACAGGGGGCGAATCTCGCCCACACTATGGCTACACCTTC.

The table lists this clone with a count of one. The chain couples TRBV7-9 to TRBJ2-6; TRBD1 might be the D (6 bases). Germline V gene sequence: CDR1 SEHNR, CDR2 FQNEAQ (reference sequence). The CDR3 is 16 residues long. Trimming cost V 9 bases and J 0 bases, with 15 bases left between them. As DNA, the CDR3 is TGTGCCAGGGCTTGGACAGCGAGCTCTGGGGCCAACGTCCTGACTTTC. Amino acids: CARAWTASSGANVLTF. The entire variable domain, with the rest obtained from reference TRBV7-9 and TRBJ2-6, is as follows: DTGVSQNPRHKITKRGQNVTFRCDPISEHNRLYWYRQTLGQGPEFLTYFQNEAQLEKSRLLSDRFSAERPKGSFSTLEIQRTEQGDSAMYLCARAWTASSGANVLTFGAGSRLTVL.

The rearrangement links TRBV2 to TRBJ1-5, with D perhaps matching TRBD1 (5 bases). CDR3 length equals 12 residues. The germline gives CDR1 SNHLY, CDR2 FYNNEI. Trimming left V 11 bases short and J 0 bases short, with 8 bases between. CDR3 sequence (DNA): TGTGCCGGAAGGGGTAGCAATCAGCCCCAGCATTTT. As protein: CAGRGSNQPQHF. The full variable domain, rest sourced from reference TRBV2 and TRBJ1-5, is EPEVTQTPSHQVTQMGQEVILRCVPISNHLYFYWYRQILGQKVEFLVSFYNNEISEKSEIFDDQFSVERPDGSNFTLKIRSTKLEDSAMYFCAGRGSNQPQHFGDGTRLSIL.

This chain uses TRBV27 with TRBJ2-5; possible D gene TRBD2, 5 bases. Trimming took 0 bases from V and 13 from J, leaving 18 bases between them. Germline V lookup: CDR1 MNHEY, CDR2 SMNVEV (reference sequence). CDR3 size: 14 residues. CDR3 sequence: CASSLSSWERVLYF. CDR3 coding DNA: TGTGCCAGCAGTTTATCGTCCTGGGAGAGGGTTTTGTACTTC.

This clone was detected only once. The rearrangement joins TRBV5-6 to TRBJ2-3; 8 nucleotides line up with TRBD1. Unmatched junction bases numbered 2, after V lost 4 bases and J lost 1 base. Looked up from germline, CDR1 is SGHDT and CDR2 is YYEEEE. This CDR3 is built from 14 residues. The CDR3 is CASSPTGGTDTQYF. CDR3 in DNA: TGTGCCAGCAGCCCGACAGGGGGCACAGATACGCAGTATTTT.

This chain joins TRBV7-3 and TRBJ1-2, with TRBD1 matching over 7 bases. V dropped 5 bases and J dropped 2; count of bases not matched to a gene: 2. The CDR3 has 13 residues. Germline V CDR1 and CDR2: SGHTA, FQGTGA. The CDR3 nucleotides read TGTGCCAGCAGCGAGGGGGCGAACTATGGCTACACCTTC. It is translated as CASSEGANYGYTF.

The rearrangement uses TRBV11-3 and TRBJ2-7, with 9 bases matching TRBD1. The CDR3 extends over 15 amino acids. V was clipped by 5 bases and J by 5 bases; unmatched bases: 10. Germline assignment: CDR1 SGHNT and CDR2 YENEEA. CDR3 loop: CASSARDREVDEQYF. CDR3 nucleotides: TGTGCCAGCAGCGCGAGGGACAGGGAGGTTGACGAGCAGTACTTC.

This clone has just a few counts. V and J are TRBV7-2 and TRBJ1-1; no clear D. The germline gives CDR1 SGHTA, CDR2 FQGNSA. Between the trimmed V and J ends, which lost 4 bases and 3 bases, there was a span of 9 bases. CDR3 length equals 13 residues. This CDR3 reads CASSYNAYTEAFF. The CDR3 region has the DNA TGTGCCAGCAGCTACAACGCATACACTGAAGCTTTCTTT.

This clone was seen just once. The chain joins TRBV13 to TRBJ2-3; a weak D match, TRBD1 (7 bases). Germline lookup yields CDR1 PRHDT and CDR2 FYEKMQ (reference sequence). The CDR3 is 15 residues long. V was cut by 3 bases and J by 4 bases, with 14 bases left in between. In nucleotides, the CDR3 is TGTGCCAGCAGCTTGGGGACTCAGGGGGCAGATACGCAGTATTTT. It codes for CASSLGTQGADTQYF.

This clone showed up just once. The CDR3 bases are TGCGCCAGCAGCTTGGGTGGACAGACTGGGGCCAACGTCCTGACTTTC. Translated: CASSLGGQTGANVLTF. The chain joins TRBV5-1 to TRBJ2-6, with D maybe TRBD1 (6 bases). The CDR3 totals 16 residues. V lost 0 bases to trimming and J lost 2 bases, with 9 bases between them. The V gene's germline CDR1 is SGHRS and CDR2 YFSETQ.

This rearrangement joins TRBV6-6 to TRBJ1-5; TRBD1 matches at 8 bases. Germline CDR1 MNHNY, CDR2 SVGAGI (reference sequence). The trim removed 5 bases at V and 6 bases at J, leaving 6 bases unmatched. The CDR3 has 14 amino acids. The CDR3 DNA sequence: TGTGCCAGCAGTAACGGACAGGGAGGTCAGCCCCAGCATTTT. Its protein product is CASSNGQGGQPQHF.

The chain's CDR3 is CSVAPPSTEAFF. The CDR3 nucleotides are TGCAGCGTTGCCCCCCCTTCCACTGAAGCTTTCTTT. The chain has TRBV29-1 and TRBJ1-1; the D is unclear. Per germline, CDR1 SQVTM and CDR2 ANQGSEA. The CDR3 length is 12 residues. Trimming shortened V by 4 bases and J by 4 bases, and 10 bases separated the two germline ends.

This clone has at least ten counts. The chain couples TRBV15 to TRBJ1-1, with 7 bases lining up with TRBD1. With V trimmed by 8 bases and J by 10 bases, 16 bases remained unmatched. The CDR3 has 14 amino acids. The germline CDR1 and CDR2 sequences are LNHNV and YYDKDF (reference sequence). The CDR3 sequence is CATRETGMVLPAFF. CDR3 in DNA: TGTGCCACCCGCGAGACAGGGATGGTTTTGCCAGCTTTCTTT.

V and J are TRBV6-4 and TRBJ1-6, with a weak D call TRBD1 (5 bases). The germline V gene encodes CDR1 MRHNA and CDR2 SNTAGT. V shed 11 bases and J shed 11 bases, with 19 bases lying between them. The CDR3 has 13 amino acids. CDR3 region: CAFSGARGAPLHF. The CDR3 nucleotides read TGTGCCTTCTCTGGGGCCCGTGGGGCACCCCTCCACTTT.

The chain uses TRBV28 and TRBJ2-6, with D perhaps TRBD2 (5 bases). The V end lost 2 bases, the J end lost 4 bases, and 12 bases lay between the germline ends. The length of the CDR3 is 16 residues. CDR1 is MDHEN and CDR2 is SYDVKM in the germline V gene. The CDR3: CASSLGGASGANVLTF. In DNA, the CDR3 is TGTGCCAGCAGTTTAGGAGGTGCCTCGGGGGCCAACGTCCTGACTTTC.

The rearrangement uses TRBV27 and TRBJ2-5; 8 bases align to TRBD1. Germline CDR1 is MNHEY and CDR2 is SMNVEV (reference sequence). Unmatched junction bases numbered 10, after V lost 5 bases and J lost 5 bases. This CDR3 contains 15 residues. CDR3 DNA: TGTGCCAGCAGTCCTCCGGACAGGGCGACGGAGACCCAGTACTTC. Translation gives CASSPPDRATETQYF.

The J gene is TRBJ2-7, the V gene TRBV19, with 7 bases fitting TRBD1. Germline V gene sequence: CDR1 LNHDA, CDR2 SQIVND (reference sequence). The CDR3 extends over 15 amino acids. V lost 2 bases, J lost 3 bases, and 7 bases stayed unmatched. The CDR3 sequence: CASSISLRQGYEQYF. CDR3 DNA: TGTGCCAGTAGTATAAGCCTCCGACAGGGCTACGAGCAGTACTTC.

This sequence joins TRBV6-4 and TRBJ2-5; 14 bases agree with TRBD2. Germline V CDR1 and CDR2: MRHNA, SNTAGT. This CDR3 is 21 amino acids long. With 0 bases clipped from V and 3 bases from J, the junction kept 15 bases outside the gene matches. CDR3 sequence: CASSDSNVKGLAGESEETQYF. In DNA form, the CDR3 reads TGTGCCAGCAGTGACTCGAACGTTAAGGGACTAGCGGGGGAAAGTGAAGAGACCCAGTACTTC.

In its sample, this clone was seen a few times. The CDR3 protein is CASSSPPRRPLKRGTFGSQETQYF. The CDR3 nucleotides read TGTGCCAGCAGTTCCCCCCCCCGGCGGCCATTAAAACGGGGTACGTTTGGGTCCCAAGAGACCCAGTACTTC. This chain links TRBV6-7 with TRBJ2-5; tentatively, D is TRBD2 (5 bases). TRBV6-7 is sorted into the ORF group, with uncertain function. This CDR3 comprises 24 residues. V was shortened by 4 bases and J by 1 base, with 40 bases between the two germline ends.